This T cell receptor (beta chain) derives from a study of post-analysis software for immune sequencing data. Study summary: Courses of disease covered relapsing-remitting, secondary progressive and progressive-relapsing multiple sclerosis.

TCR beta cDNA libraries had unique molecular identifiers. Between 1 and 10 million T cells gave rise to roughly 0.5 million cDNA molecules. TCRdb used MiXCR to reprocess the PCR reads, holding one entry per CDR3 protein. Seen here are hundreds of thousands of distinct CDR3 sequences, 55% to 60% observed once, and the top ten hold 11%. Findings and limits, study-wide: A handful of TRBV segments were significantly more frequent in patients than in controls. TRBV5-6, TRBV5-1 and TRBV20-1 were among these segments. Co-batched samples clustered tightly together by F measure.

CDR1 is SGHVS, CDR2 FQNEAQ, per germline. The CDR3 runs 14 residues. On this clonotype: Antigen unknown. One end of the junction is discordant with germline, which a read error may explain.

The sample was blood. The chain joins TRBV7-8 to TRBJ2-1, with 7 bases fitting TRBD2. The sequence derives from a girl aged 2 to 9 with multiple sclerosis. In DNA form, the CDR3 reads TGTGCCAGCAGCACCCAAGCGGGGCACAATGAGCAGTTATTC. Protein: CASSTQAGHNEQLF.